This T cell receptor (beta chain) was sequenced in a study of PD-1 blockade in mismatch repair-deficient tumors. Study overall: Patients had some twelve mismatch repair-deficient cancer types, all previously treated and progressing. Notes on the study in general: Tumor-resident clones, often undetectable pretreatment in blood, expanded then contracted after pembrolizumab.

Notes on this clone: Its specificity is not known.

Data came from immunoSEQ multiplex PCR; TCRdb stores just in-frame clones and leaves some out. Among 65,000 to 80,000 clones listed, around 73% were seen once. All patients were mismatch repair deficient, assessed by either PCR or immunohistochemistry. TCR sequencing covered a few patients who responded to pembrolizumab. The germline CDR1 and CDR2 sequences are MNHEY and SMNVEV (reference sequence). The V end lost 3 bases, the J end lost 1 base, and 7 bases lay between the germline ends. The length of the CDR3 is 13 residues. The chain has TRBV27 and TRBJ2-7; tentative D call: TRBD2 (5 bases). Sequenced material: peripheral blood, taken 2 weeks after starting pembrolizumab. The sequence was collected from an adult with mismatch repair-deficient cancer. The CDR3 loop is CASSFGKSYEQYF. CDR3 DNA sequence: TGTGCCAGCAGTTTCGGGAAATCCTACGAGCAGTACTTC.